This passage covers 32 T cell receptor beta chains from one sample sequenced in a study of T cells expressing NK-cell markers. With the 5' RACE reads reprocessed, TCRdb shows one record per CDR3 protein and no DNA. The sample spans 300,000 to 450,000 distinct CDR3 sequences; the ten largest clones claim roughly 5.5%. Sample: blood T cells: a sorted CD56 or NKG2C T cell subset, CD4+ or CD8+ T cells, or bulk PBMC T cells (not recorded which). Receptor source: a man aged 18 to 69 in good health.

The chain recombines TRBV6-4 with TRBJ2-7; TCRdb designates TRBD1, a call that cannot be tested without DNA. The CDR3 runs to 13 residues. The germline V gene encodes CDR1 MRHNA and CDR2 SNTAGT. CDR3 amino acids: CASSDPNRVEQYF.

The chain uses TRBV6-1 and TRBJ2-5; TCRdb reports TRBD2, a call that lacks DNA to check it against. This CDR3 is built from 16 residues. Germline V gene data show CDR1 as MNHNS and CDR2 as SASEGT. CDR3 loop: CASSDPPGLREETQYF.

The chain combines TRBV28 with TRBJ2-6; TCRdb returns TRBD1, unconfirmable since there is no DNA. Germline values: CDR1 MDHEN, CDR2 SYDVKM. The CDR3 length is 15 residues. CDR3 loop: CASTLGLSGANVLTF. Combining the CDR3 with reference TRBV28 and TRBJ2-6 gives the whole variable domain DVKVTQSSRYLVKRTGEKVFLECVQDMDHENMFWYRQDPGLGLRLIYFSYDVKMKEKGDIPEGYSVSREKKERFSLILESASTNQTSMYLCASTLGLSGANVLTFGAGSRLTVL.

This chain connects TRBV5-1 to TRBJ1-1; lacking DNA, the TRBD1 call made by TCRdb goes unchecked. The CDR3 has 14 residues. CDR1 is SGHRS, CDR2 YFSETQ, per germline. The CDR3 region is CATSIGQGDMRAFF.

This sequence joins TRBV14 and TRBJ2-7. The CDR3 covers 15 residues. CDR1 is SGHDN, CDR2 FVKESK, per germline. The CDR3 here is CASSQARNFPYEQYF.

This chain's CDR3 is CASSLGAWSGAMNTEAFF. The V call is TRBV12-3 or TRBV12-4, the J call TRBJ1-1. The CDR3 totals 18 residues.

The chain recombines TRBV9 with TRBJ2-1. This CDR3 is built from 15 residues. Germline values: CDR1 SGDLS, CDR2 YYNGEE. The CDR3 region is CASSGSRRTNNEQFF.

This chain connects TRBV6-5 to TRBJ2-1; the D call from TCRdb, TRBD1, cannot be confirmed without DNA. Germline V gene data show CDR1 as MNHEY and CDR2 as SVGAGI. This CDR3 contains 15 residues. The CDR3 sequence is CASSYVNGIHNEQFF.

The chain combines TRBV7-3 with TRBJ2-4; lacking DNA, the TRBD2 call made by TCRdb goes unchecked. The CDR3 is 18 amino acids. Germline V gene sequence: CDR1 SGHTA, CDR2 FQGTGA. The CDR3 protein is CASSPGLAGGIAKNIQYF.

CDR3 amino acids: CASSLDHRGPYGYTF. The chain has TRBV7-2 and TRBJ1-2; TCRdb reports TRBD1, a call that lacks DNA to check it against. This CDR3 region has 15 residues. Germline V lookup: CDR1 SGHTA, CDR2 FQGNSA.

This chain joins TRBV19 and TRBJ2-5; TCRdb lists TRBD2, though no DNA is available to test this call. Germline lookup yields CDR1 LNHDA and CDR2 SQIVND (reference sequence). The CDR3 totals 15 residues. This CDR3 reads CASSIRAGGQETQYF.

The genes are TRBV7-8 and TRBJ1-5; TCRdb gives TRBD1 as the D gene, but with no DNA this cannot be confirmed. The CDR3 runs 15 residues. CDR1 and CDR2 (germline): SGHVS, FQNEAQ. CDR3 residues: CASSLAPGLRQPQHF.

The rearrangement links TRBV20-1 to TRBJ2-7; TCRdb's assignment of TRBD1 cannot be checked, as there is no DNA. Germline-derived CDR1 and CDR2 are DFQATT and SNEGSKA (reference sequence). CDR3 length: 13 amino acids. This chain's CDR3 is CSARDRGGYEQYF.

V usage is TRBV2 and J usage is TRBJ1-5. Germline V CDR1 and CDR2: SNHLY, FYNNEI. The CDR3 has 13 amino acids. The CDR3 sequence is CASNSLRSSPQHF.

The chain's CDR3 is CASSSDRGIYGYTF. This chain links TRBV7-2 with TRBJ1-2; TCRdb proposes TRBD1, but this gene call is untestable without DNA. The germline CDR1 and CDR2 sequences are SGHTA and FQGNSA. This CDR3 region has 14 residues.

This rearrangement joins TRBV12-3 or TRBV12-4 to TRBJ2-7; the TCRdb D gene call, TRBD2, has no DNA to confirm it. This CDR3 is 16 amino acids long. The CDR3 here is CASGVLGGGYSYEQYF.

The V gene is TRBV29-1, the J gene TRBJ1-4; the TCRdb D gene call, TRBD1, has no DNA to confirm it. This CDR3 has 13 amino acids. Per the germline V gene, CDR1 is SQVTM and CDR2 is ANQGSEA. CDR3 region: CSVTGGLAEKLFF.

This CDR3 reads CASSLRNLDNYGYTF. The chain carries TRBV13 and TRBJ1-2. The CDR3 has 15 residues. Per the germline V gene, CDR1 is PRHDT and CDR2 is FYEKMQ (reference sequence).

The chain links TRBV29-1 to TRBJ1-2; TCRdb's assignment of TRBD1 cannot be checked, as there is no DNA. The CDR3 is 12 residues long. Germline CDR1 is SQVTM and CDR2 is ANQGSEA. The CDR3 here is CSVTGQGRGYTF.

The chain has TRBV7-9 and TRBJ1-5. The germline V gene has CDR1 SEHNR and CDR2 FQNEAQ (reference sequence). CDR3 size: 13 residues. The CDR3 spells CASSLGTTVPQHF. Variable domain in full (rest from reference TRBV7-9 and TRBJ1-5): DTGVSQNPRHKITKRGQNVTFRCDPISEHNRLYWYRQTLGQGPEFLTYFQNEAQLEKSRLLSDRFSAERPKGSFSTLEIQRTEQGDSAMYLCASSLGTTVPQHFGDGTRLSIL.

The CDR3: CASSYREGPTDTQYF. The V and J genes are TRBV11-3 and TRBJ2-3; with no DNA, the TCRdb D assignment of TRBD2 cannot be verified. There are 15 residues in the CDR3. Germline assignment: CDR1 SGHNT and CDR2 YENEEA.

This sequence joins TRBV12-2 and TRBJ2-4. TRBV12-2 is tagged as a pseudogene. The CDR3 is 14 residues long. CDR3 sequence: CASRLAHDRNIQYF.

V and J are TRBV23-1 and TRBJ2-3; the D call of TRBD1 rests on TCRdb alone, since no DNA is present to check it. TRBV23-1 is annotated as an ORF whose role is uncertain. The CDR3 is 16 amino acids. The CDR3 is CASSQSGLRDTDTQYF.

The chain couples TRBV5-6 to TRBJ2-3; the TCRdb call, TRBD1, lacks DNA for checking. The germline V gene has CDR1 SGHDT and CDR2 YYEEEE. CDR3 length equals 14 residues. CDR3 sequence: CASGGAPSTDTQYF.

This rearrangement joins TRBV12-3 or TRBV12-4 to TRBJ2-1; the D call of TRBD1 rests on TCRdb alone, since no DNA is present to check it. The CDR3 is made up of 17 amino acids. The CDR3 is CASSIILTGHSYNEQFF.

The CDR3: CASSAGETTNEKLFF. The chain couples TRBV2 to TRBJ1-4; TCRdb indicates TRBD1, and absent DNA this call remains unverified. Germline lookup yields CDR1 SNHLY and CDR2 FYNNEI. The CDR3 is made up of 15 amino acids.

The CDR3 is CASSLSTGELFF. The chain is built from TRBV7-9 and TRBJ2-2. Looked up from germline, CDR1 is SEHNR and CDR2 is FQNEAQ (reference sequence). This CDR3 region has 12 residues.

The CDR3 reads CSANRGVELFF. The rearrangement links TRBV20-1 to TRBJ2-2; as DNA is missing, the TRBD1 call by TCRdb cannot be tested. This CDR3 is 11 amino acids long. Germline lookup yields CDR1 DFQATT and CDR2 SNEGSKA (reference sequence).

CDR3 loop: CSAKIGTGYNQPQHF. This chain uses TRBV20-1 with TRBJ1-5; TCRdb names TRBD1, which stays unverified in the absence of DNA. The V gene's germline CDR1 is DFQATT and CDR2 SNEGSKA (reference sequence). There are 15 residues in the CDR3.

The rearrangement joins TRBV20-1 to TRBJ2-2; as DNA is missing, the TRBD2 call by TCRdb cannot be tested. Germline V gives CDR1 DFQATT, CDR2 SNEGSKA (reference sequence). The CDR3 consists of 14 residues. CDR3 sequence: CSAPQQKNTGELFF.

The chain joins TRBV7-3 to TRBJ2-1; TCRdb designates TRBD1, a call that cannot be tested without DNA. The CDR3 consists of 15 residues. The germline V gene has CDR1 SGHTA and CDR2 FQGTGA. The CDR3 reads CASSLRGGLFDEQFF. Full variable domain (outside the CDR3, taken from reference TRBV7-3 and TRBJ2-1): GAGVSQTPSNKVTEKGKYVELRCDPISGHTALYWYRQSLGQGPEFLIYFQGTGAADDSGLPNDRFFAVRPEGSVSTLKIQRTERGDSAVYLCASSLRGGLFDEQFFGPGTRLTVL.

The genes are TRBV6-1 and TRBJ1-5; the D gene TCRdb calls, TRBD1, cannot be checked with no DNA. Germline CDR1 and CDR2: MNHNS and SASEGT. This CDR3 has 15 amino acids. The CDR3 loop is CASSRNRGLNQPQHF.